The 12 T cell receptor beta chains listed next were all sequenced from one sample in a study of blood T cells in healthy people across ages. Primers used in a second PCR of about 6 to 11 cycles were a sample-barcoded 5' primer and a J-beta primer mix. A single record per CDR3 protein comes from TCRdb applying MiXCR to the 5' RACE reads. The sample records around 1,700,000 distinct CDR3 sequences, about 30% being singletons. Sequenced: blood. The receptor source for this set is a woman in her thirties in good health.

This clonotype has just a few counts. An end of the junction does not agree with germline; a read error may underlie this. V usage is TRBV11-1 and J usage is TRBJ2-1, with unresolved D. Germline CDR1 SGHAT, CDR2 FQDESV (reference sequence). The CDR3 sequence is 12 residues long. The CDR3, as DNA: TGTGCCGGCAGCCTAGATAGGAATGAGCAGTTCTTC. Translation: CAGSLDRNEQFF.

The chain recombines TRBV29-1 with TRBJ1-2; unclear D gene. Trimming cost V 6 bases and J 0 bases, with 11 bases left between them. This CDR3 contains 13 residues. The V gene's germline CDR1 is SQVTM and CDR2 ANQGSEA. CDR3 nucleotides: TGCAGCGTATTAGACGGAACTAACTATGGCTACACCTTC. Translation: CSVLDGTNYGYTF.

The chain links TRBV15 to TRBJ2-1; 8 bases fit TRBD2. V was pared by 8 bases and J by 5 bases, with 8 bases of the junction left unmatched. CDR3 length: 14 residues. Germline CDR1 reads LNHNV; CDR2 reads YYDKDF (reference sequence). The CDR3 region has the DNA TGTGCCACCGGGACTAGTCTGGCCGACAATGAGCAGTTCTTC. Translated: CATGTSLADNEQFF.

The rearrangement links TRBV13 to TRBJ2-1, with 11 bases fitting TRBD2. The CDR3 extends over 17 amino acids. CDR1 is PRHDT and CDR2 is FYEKMQ in the germline V gene (reference sequence). The J segment lost 7 bases and the V segment lost 4 bases, leaving 12 bases of the junction unmatched. The CDR3 DNA is TGTGCCAGCAGCTCCACTAGCGGGGGCGGACTAAGGAATGAGCAGTTCTTC. Protein sequence: CASSSTSGGGLRNEQFF.

Comments on this clonotype: A single base separates this from a much larger clone, so it may be a read error. The rearrangement uses TRBV12-3 or TRBV12-4 and TRBJ2-3, with a possible D match to TRBD2 (5 bases). The CDR3 has 15 residues. CDR3 sequence reads: CASSLVGLSTDAQYF. Here the CDR3 DNA reads TGTGCCAGCAGTTTAGTAGGACTCAGCACAGATGCGCAGTATTTT.

The sample holds a few counts of this clonotype. A much larger clone sits a single nucleotide away, making a read error possible. The chain recombines TRBV29-1 with TRBJ1-2; D is possibly TRBD1 (5 bases). V shed 3 bases and J shed 5 bases, with 19 bases lying between them. From germline, CDR1 is SQVTM and CDR2 ANQGSEA. The CDR3 loop spans 15 amino acids. The chain's CDR3 is CSVDGEGRGIYGYTF. DNA for the CDR3: TGCAGCGTTGACGGAGAGGGACGGGGGATATATGGCTACACCTTC. Looking up the rest from reference TRBV29-1 and TRBJ1-2 gives the full variable domain: SAVISQKPSRDICQRGTSLTIQCQVDSQVTMMFWYRQQPGQSLTLIATANQGSEATYESGFVIDKFPISRPNLTFSTLTVSNMSPEDSSIYLCSVDGEGRGIYGYTFGSGTRLTVV.

This clonotype was seen only a few times. The chain recombines TRBV5-1 with TRBJ2-3; 12 nucleotides align to TRBD1. After removal of 4 bases from V and 2 bases from J, the junction contained 5 bases not matched to a gene. The CDR3 runs 16 residues. The germline V gene has CDR1 SGHRS and CDR2 YFSETQ. CDR3 in amino acids: CASSVGTGGSTDTQYF. The CDR3 DNA reads as TGCGCCAGCAGCGTGGGGACAGGGGGCTCCACAGATACGCAGTATTTT. The full variable domain, with the rest looked up from reference TRBV5-1 and TRBJ2-3, is KAGVTQTPRYLIKTRGQQVTLSCSPISGHRSVSWYQQTPGQGLQFLFEYFSETQRNKGNFPGRFSGRQFSNSRSEMNVSTLELGDSALYLCASSVGTGGSTDTQYFGPGTRLTVL.

The CDR3 protein is CASSQDRGNEKLFF. In DNA form, the CDR3 reads TGTGCCAGCAGTCAAGACAGGGGAAATGAAAAACTGTTTTTT. The chain uses TRBV6-5 and TRBJ1-4; TRBD1 matches at 8 bases. From germline, CDR1 is MNHEY and CDR2 SVGAGI. V lost 5 bases, J lost 5 bases, and 4 bases stayed unmatched. The CDR3 contains 14 residues.

This clonotype was recorded at least ten times. The V call is TRBV2, the J call TRBJ2-1; 8 positions agree with TRBD2. The length of the CDR3 is 13 residues. CDR1 is SNHLY, CDR2 FYNNEI, per germline. After removal of 8 bases from V and 1 base from J, the junction contained 1 base not matched to a gene. The chain's CDR3 is CASGGRSYNEQFF. DNA for the CDR3: TGTGCCAGCGGCGGGAGGTCCTACAATGAGCAGTTCTTC.

This clonotype was observed at least ten times. The chain joins TRBV28 to TRBJ1-1; unclear D gene. CDR3 length equals 11 residues. V was shortened by 5 bases and J by 0 bases, with 1 base between the two germline ends. CDR1 is MDHEN and CDR2 is SYDVKM in the germline V gene. This CDR3 is CASSMNTEAFF. The CDR3, as DNA: TGTGCCAGCAGTATGAACACTGAAGCTTTCTTT.

The chain joins TRBV11-2 to TRBJ2-5; 8 bases are a match to TRBD2. V dropped 5 bases and J dropped 11; count of bases not matched to a gene: 22. This CDR3 has 17 amino acids. Germline values: CDR1 SGHAT, CDR2 FQNNGV. As DNA, the CDR3 is TGTGCCAGCAGCCCTGCGAATAGCGGGGTAAGGTGCAATGAGCAGTACTTC. This encodes CASSPANSGVRCNEQYF.

Concerning this clonotype: Germline is not matched at one junction end, which may reflect a read error. In nucleotides, the CDR3 is TGCGCCAGCAGCTGGAGTGGGGCAGGGGATACAGATACGCAGTATTTC. Protein product: CASSWSGAGDTDTQYF. The J gene is TRBJ2-3, the V gene TRBV5-1; TRBD1 is a possible D gene (6 bases). CDR1 SGHRS and CDR2 YFSETQ come from the germline V gene. The CDR3 sequence is 16 residues long.